These 24 T cell receptor beta chains were all obtained from the same sample, sequenced in a study of regulatory dendritic cells for organ transplantation. These receptors' antigens are unknown. Sorted subsets were CFSE-labeled and cultured about 5 days with allogeneic dendritic cells. Profiling relied on immunoSEQ multiplex PCR, and the TCRdb table lists in-frame clones only, not all of them. This sample has 15,000 to 20,000 clones, with approximately 79% found just once. The sample was memory CD4+ T cells from blood cultured with regulatory dendritic cells. This sample's subset: CD45RO+ memory T cells. These receptors were taken from a human donor in good health.

This clone was picked up a small number of times. This chain uses TRBV10-3 with TRBJ1-5, with D tentatively TRBD1 (6 bases). V was clipped by 2 bases and J by 4 bases, with 15 bases between them. Germline V CDR1 and CDR2: ENHRY, SYGVKD. This CDR3 has 16 amino acids. The CDR3 spells CAISERVSRGNQPQHF. As DNA, the CDR3 is TGTGCCATCAGTGAGAGGGTCAGCAGGGGAAATCAGCCCCAGCATTTT.

This clone was counted a single time. The chain has TRBV2 and TRBJ2-1, with 11 bases lining up with TRBD2. V shed 6 bases and J 4 bases; nucleotides not matched to a gene: 5. This CDR3 has 15 residues. CDR1 is SNHLY, CDR2 FYNNEI, per germline. The CDR3, as DNA: TGTGCCAGCAGGCAGTCTAGCGGGGGGTACAATGAGCAGTTCTTC. Its translation: CASRQSSGGYNEQFF. The full variable domain, rest sourced from reference TRBV2 and TRBJ2-1, is EPEVTQTPSHQVTQMGQEVILRCVPISNHLYFYWYRQILGQKVEFLVSFYNNEISEKSEIFDDQFSVERPDGSNFTLKIRSTKLEDSAMYFCASRQSSGGYNEQFFGPGTRLTVL.

The chain is built from TRBV4-1 and TRBJ1-2; no firm D call. The CDR3 is 17 residues long. Between the trimmed V and J ends, which lost 2 bases and 7 bases, there was a span of 23 bases. Germline CDR1 is MGHRA and CDR2 is YSYEKL. The CDR3 coding sequence is TGCGCCAGCAGCCAAATCATCCCCCGTCTCTCCGATCGTGGCTACACCTTC. Residues: CASSQIIPRLSDRGYTF.

The gene calls are TRBV4-3 and TRBJ1-4; D remains unclear. The V gene's germline CDR1 is LGHNA and CDR2 YSLEER. This CDR3 is 15 amino acids long. Trimming cost V 0 bases and J 6 bases, with 11 bases left between them. The CDR3 nucleotides are TGCGCCAGCAGCCAAGATGTAACCGGGGATGAAAAACTGTTTTTT. It translates to CASSQDVTGDEKLFF.

The CDR3 spells CASSLGVGETQYF. As DNA, the CDR3 is TGTGCCAGCAGCTTAGGGGTTGGGGAGACCCAGTACTTC. V gene TRBV7-8 combines with J gene TRBJ2-5; D is unresolved. The germline V gene has CDR1 SGHVS and CDR2 FQNEAQ. The CDR3 is 13 residues long. V was cut by 1 base and J by 5 bases, with 8 bases left in between.

A remark on this clone: A junction boundary mismatches the germline segment, possibly from a read error. The V gene is TRBV4-3, the J gene TRBJ1-2, with D unresolved. The germline gives CDR1 LGHNA, CDR2 YSLEER. This CDR3 is built from 14 residues. The CDR3 coding sequence is TGCGCCGGCAGCCCGAACAGCGCTTGGGGTGGCTACACCTTC. Protein product: CAGSPNSAWGGYTF.

This clone was seen just once. The CDR3 nucleotides are TGTGCCAGCAGTTTATTGCACCGGGGCTGGGCGGGAGAAGACTACGAGCAGTACTTC. Amino acid sequence: CASSLLHRGWAGEDYEQYF. The chain is built from TRBV28 and TRBJ2-7, with TRBD2 identical over 7 bases. The CDR3 has 19 amino acids. Germline V gene data show CDR1 as MDHEN and CDR2 as SYDVKM. Trimming at V came to 1 base and at J to 3 bases, leaving 18 bases not matched to a gene.

This chain uses TRBV5-1 with TRBJ2-1; 8 positions match TRBD2. Unmatched junction bases numbered 3, after V lost 6 bases and J lost 1 base. Germline V CDR1 and CDR2: SGHRS, YFSETQ. The CDR3 runs 14 residues. In DNA form, the CDR3 reads TGCGCCAGCAAGGGACTAGAATCCTACAATGAGCAGTTCTTC. Amino acids: CASKGLESYNEQFF.

This clone was seen a handful of times. The gene calls are TRBV6-5 and TRBJ2-1; 16 nucleotides match TRBD2. This CDR3 spans 15 amino acids. The V segment lost 6 bases and the J segment 10 bases; nucleotides outside the gene matches: 6. CDR1 MNHEY and CDR2 SVGAGI come from the germline V gene. The CDR3 nucleotides are TGTGCCAGCAGCACTCCGGGACTAGCGGGAGGGGAGCAGTTCTTC. This encodes CASSTPGLAGGEQFF.

V usage is TRBV7-6 and J usage is TRBJ2-1; 8 bases align to TRBD2. With 5 bases clipped from V and 5 bases from J, the junction kept 8 bases outside the gene matches. The CDR3 spans 15 residues. Germline V CDR1 and CDR2: SGHVS, FNYEAQ. This CDR3 is CASSGASGPDNEQFF. CDR3 bases: TGTGCCAGCAGCGGAGCTAGCGGGCCAGACAATGAGCAGTTCTTC. The whole variable domain, filled in from reference TRBV7-6 and TRBJ2-1, reads GAGVSQSPRYKVTKRGQDVALRCDPISGHVSLYWYRQALGQGPEFLTYFNYEAQQDKSGLPNDRFSAERPEGSISTLTIQRTEQRDSAMYRCASSGASGPDNEQFFGPGTRLTVL.

The V and J genes are TRBV7-2 and TRBJ2-3, with a possible D match to TRBD2 (6 bases). The V end was cut by 5 bases, the J end by 0 bases, with 12 bases between. The germline gives CDR1 SGHTA, CDR2 FQGNSA. This CDR3 is built from 15 residues. CDR3 DNA sequence: TGTGCCAGCAGCCAGGACTACCTTAGCACAGATACGCAGTATTTT. It encodes CASSQDYLSTDTQYF.

The rearrangement uses TRBV2 and TRBJ2-1; 10 bases fit TRBD1. This CDR3 is 12 amino acids long. From germline, CDR1 is SNHLY and CDR2 FYNNEI. Unmatched junction bases numbered 5, after V lost 10 bases and J lost 8 bases. As DNA, the CDR3 is TGTGCCACCGGACAGGGGGGCCATGAGCAGTTCTTC. Translating gives CATGQGGHEQFF.

The chain has TRBV29-1 and TRBJ2-1; weak D call: TRBD1 (5 bases). The CDR3 loop spans 12 amino acids. V lost 8 bases, J lost 4 bases, and 12 bases lay in between. The germline gives CDR1 SQVTM, CDR2 ANQGSEA. DNA of the CDR3: TGCAGCCATGACAGCAGTTACAATGAGCAGTTCTTC. Translation gives CSHDSSYNEQFF.

This clone is a singleton in its sample. The rearrangement links TRBV6-6 to TRBJ2-7, with D uncertain. Germline lookup yields CDR1 MNHNY and CDR2 SVGAGI (reference sequence). With 0 bases removed from V and 3 bases from J, the gap between germline ends came to 3 bases. The CDR3 is 12 amino acids. The CDR3 DNA sequence: TGTGCCAGCAGTTACTCATACTACGAGCAGTACTTC. Protein: CASSYSYYEQYF.

The chain recombines TRBV4-1 with TRBJ2-5; D perhaps matches TRBD2 (6 bases). Germline CDR1 and CDR2: MGHRA and YSYEKL. The V and J ends lost 3 bases and 2 bases respectively, with 16 bases between them. The CDR3 length is 16 residues. The CDR3 bases are TGCGCCAGCAGCCAGGCCGGGACGGGGGATCAAGAGACCCAGTACTTC. Translation gives CASSQAGTGDQETQYF.

This clone was detected only a few times. The chain is built from TRBV6-1 and TRBJ1-2; 9 positions agree with TRBD1. The V gene end was trimmed by 6 bases and the J gene end by 8 bases; junction bases not matched to a gene: 10. Germline V lookup: CDR1 MNHNS, CDR2 SASEGT. The CDR3 loop spans 14 amino acids. CDR3 in amino acids: CASRETGTGRGYTF. The CDR3 DNA reads TGTGCCAGCAGGGAAACCGGGACAGGGCGAGGCTACACCTTC.

This clone was seen a single time. The V and J genes are TRBV6-1 and TRBJ2-3, with 8 bases lining up with TRBD2. Germline V gene sequence: CDR1 MNHNS, CDR2 SASEGT. The CDR3 length is 16 residues. V shed 1 base and J 2 bases; nucleotides not matched to a gene: 5. This chain's CDR3 is CASSEVGSGDTDTQYF. The CDR3 coding sequence is TGTGCCAGCAGTGAAGTTGGTAGCGGGGACACAGATACGCAGTATTTT.

The gene calls are TRBV7-3 and TRBJ2-3, with 8 bases identical to TRBD2. The CDR3 sequence is 13 residues long. CDR1 and CDR2 from the germline V gene are SGHTA and FQGTGA. Trimming removed 2 bases from V and 9 bases from J; junction bases left unmatched: 4. CDR3 region: CASSLAGGFTQYF. The CDR3 DNA reads TGTGCCAGCAGCTTAGCGGGGGGTTTCACGCAGTATTTT.

This chain connects TRBV2 to TRBJ2-3; 13 bases line up with TRBD2. This CDR3 comprises 17 residues. Germline-derived CDR1 and CDR2 are SNHLY and FYNNEI. V was clipped by 8 bases and J by 3 bases; unmatched bases: 11. As DNA, the CDR3 is TGTGCCAGCGGGGGACTAGCGGGGCGGATTGGTACAGATACGCAGTATTTT. It translates to CASGGLAGRIGTDTQYF.

The chain is built from TRBV7-2 and TRBJ2-1; D is perhaps TRBD1 (5 bases). The CDR3 sequence is 13 residues long. Germline assignment: CDR1 SGHTA and CDR2 FQGNSA. Trimming took off 5 bases at V and 13 bases at J, with 18 bases between the two ends. CDR3 loop: CASSPSRGPPQFF. The CDR3 DNA reads TGTGCCAGCAGCCCCTCTAGGGGTCCCCCCCAGTTCTTC.

J is TRBJ1-5 and V is TRBV10-3; D unresolved. The V and J ends lost 3 bases and 1 base respectively, with 7 bases between them. The CDR3 loop spans 14 amino acids. Germline V lookup: CDR1 ENHRY, CDR2 SYGVKD. The CDR3 region is CAISDKTSNQPQHF. The CDR3 coding sequence is TGTGCCATCAGTGATAAGACGAGCAATCAGCCCCAGCATTTT.

V is TRBV11-2 and J is TRBJ2-7; 9 bases match TRBD2. Trimming at V came to 3 bases and at J to 5 bases, leaving 5 bases not matched to a gene. The germline gives CDR1 SGHAT, CDR2 FQNNGV. The CDR3 is 14 residues long. The CDR3 coding sequence is TGTGCCAGCAGCTTGGGACTAGCAGGCGACGAGCAGTACTTC. Amino acids: CASSLGLAGDEQYF.

This chain uses TRBV7-2 with TRBJ2-7; tentative D call: TRBD2 (5 bases). From germline, CDR1 is SGHTA and CDR2 FQGNSA. The V end lost 5 bases, the J end lost 3 bases, and 23 bases lay between the germline ends. The CDR3 runs 17 residues. CDR3 sequence: CASSNSPRADIDYEQYF. CDR3 DNA sequence: TGTGCCAGCAGCAACAGTCCGAGGGCAGATATAGACTACGAGCAGTACTTC.

Here the CDR3 reads CASSTTVRDLGRYTF. CDR3 DNA sequence: TGTGCCAGCAGCACGACCGTCAGGGACTTAGGGCGCTACACCTTC. The chain joins TRBV6-5 to TRBJ1-2; possibly TRBD1 for D (5 bases). The germline V gene has CDR1 MNHEY and CDR2 SVGAGI. V lost 6 bases and J lost 9, with 23 bases in between. This CDR3 is built from 15 residues.